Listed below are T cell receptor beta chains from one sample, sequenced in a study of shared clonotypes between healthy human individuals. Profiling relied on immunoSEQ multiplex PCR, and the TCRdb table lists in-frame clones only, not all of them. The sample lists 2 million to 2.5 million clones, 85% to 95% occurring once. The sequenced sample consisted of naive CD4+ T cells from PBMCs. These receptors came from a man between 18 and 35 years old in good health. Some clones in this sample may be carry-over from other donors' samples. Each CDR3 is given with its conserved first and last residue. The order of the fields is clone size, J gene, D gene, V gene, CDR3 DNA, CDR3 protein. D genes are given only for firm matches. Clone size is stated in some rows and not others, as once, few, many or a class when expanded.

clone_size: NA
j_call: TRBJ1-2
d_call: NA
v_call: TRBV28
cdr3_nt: TGTGCCAGCAGTTTAGAGGGAGGCTACACCTTC
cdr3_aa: CASSLEGGYTF

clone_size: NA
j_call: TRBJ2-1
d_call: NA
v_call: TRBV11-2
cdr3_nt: TGTGCCAGCACGCAGAGCTCCTACAATGAGCAGTTCTTC
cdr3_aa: CASTQSSYNEQFF

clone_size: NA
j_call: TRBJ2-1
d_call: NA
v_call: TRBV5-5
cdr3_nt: TGTGCCAGCAGACCTAGGCAGGAATACAATGAGCAGTTCTTC
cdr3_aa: CASRPRQEYNEQFF

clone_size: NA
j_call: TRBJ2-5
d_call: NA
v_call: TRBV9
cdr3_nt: TGTGCCAGCAGCGAACAGGGATGGGAGACCCAGTACTTC
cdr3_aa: CASSEQGWETQYF

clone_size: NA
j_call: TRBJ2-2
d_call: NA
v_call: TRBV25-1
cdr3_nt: TGTGCCAGCACTCGGTCAGGGGGGTCTGGGGAGCTGTTTTTT
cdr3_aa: CASTRSGGSGELFF

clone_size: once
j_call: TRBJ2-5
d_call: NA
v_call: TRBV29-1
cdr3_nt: TGCAGCGTTGAACCGTCAGGGAAAGAGACCCAGTACTTC
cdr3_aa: CSVEPSGKETQYF

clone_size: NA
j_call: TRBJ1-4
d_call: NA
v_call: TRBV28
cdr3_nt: TGTGCCAGCAGTTCCATTGGGGAAAAACTGTTTTTT
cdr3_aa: CASSSIGEKLFF

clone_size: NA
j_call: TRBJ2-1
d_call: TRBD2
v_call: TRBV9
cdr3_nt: TGTGCCAGCAGCGTAGGACTAGCGGGGATCGGGTACAATGAGCAGTTCTTC
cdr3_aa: CASSVGLAGIGYNEQFF

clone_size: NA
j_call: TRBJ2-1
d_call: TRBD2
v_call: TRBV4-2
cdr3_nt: TGTGCCAGCAGCCTAGTCGGGACTAGAGGTACTGTAGGTAGTCCCTACAATGAGCAGTTCTTC
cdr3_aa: CASSLVGTRGTVGSPYNEQFF

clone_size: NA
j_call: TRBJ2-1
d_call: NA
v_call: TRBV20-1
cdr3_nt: TGCAGTGGAAAGGGGAATGAGCAGTTCTTC
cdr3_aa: CSGKGNEQFF

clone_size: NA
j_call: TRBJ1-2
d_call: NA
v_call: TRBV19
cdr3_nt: TGTGCCAGTAGTATTTCTGGCTATGGCTACACCTTC
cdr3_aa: CASSISGYGYTF

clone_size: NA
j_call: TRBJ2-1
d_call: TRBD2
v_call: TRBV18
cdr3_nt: TGTGCCAGCTCACCTCTTTTTACCGAAACTAGCGGGAGAACGAATGAGCAGTTCTTC
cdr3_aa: CASSPLFTETSGRTNEQFF

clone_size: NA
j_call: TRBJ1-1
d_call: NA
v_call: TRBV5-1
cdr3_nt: TGCGCCAGCAGCTTGGTAGATATGAACACTGAAGCTTTCTTT
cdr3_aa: CASSLVDMNTEAFF

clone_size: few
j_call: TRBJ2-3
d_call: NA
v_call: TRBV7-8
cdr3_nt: TGTGCCAGCAGGCTCGGGACTTCCACAGATACGCAGTATTTT
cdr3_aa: CASRLGTSTDTQYF

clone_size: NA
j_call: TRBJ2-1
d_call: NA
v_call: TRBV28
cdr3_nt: TGTGCCAGCACCCCTGGGACGGGCACCTACAATGAGCAGTTCTTC
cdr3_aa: CASTPGTGTYNEQFF

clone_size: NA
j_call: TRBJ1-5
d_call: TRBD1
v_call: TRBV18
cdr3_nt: TGTGCCAGCTCACCGGACAGGGGGTGGAATCAGCCCCAGCATTTT
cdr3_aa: CASSPDRGWNQPQHF

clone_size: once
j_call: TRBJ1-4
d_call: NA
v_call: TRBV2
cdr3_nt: TGTGCCAGCAGTGAAAATCGGATTAATGAAAAACTGTTTTTT
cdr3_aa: CASSENRINEKLFF

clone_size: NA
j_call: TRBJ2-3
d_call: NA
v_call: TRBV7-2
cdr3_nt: TGTGCCAGCAGCCGATTGGGCGGGCCAGATACGCAGTATTTT
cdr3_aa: CASSRLGGPDTQYF

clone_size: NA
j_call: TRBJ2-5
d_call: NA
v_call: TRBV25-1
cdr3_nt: TGTGCCAGCAGTGCGGACACCTCCTACCAAGAGACCCAGTACTTC
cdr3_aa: CASSADTSYQETQYF

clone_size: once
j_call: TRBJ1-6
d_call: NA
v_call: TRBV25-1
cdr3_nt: TGTGCCAGCAGTGCCCAGAGCTCCTATAATTCACCCCTCCACTTT
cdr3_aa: CASSAQSSYNSPLHF

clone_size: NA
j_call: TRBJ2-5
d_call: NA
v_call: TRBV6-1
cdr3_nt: TGTGCCAGCAGTGACCCTTTTGGTGTGAAGACCCAGTACTTC
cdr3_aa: CASSDPFGVKTQYF

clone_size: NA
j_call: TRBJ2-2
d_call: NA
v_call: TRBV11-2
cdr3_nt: TGTGCCAGCAGCGCTCTGACCGGGGAGCTGTTTTTT
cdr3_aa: CASSALTGELFF

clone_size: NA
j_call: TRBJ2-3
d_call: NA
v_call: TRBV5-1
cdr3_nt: TGCGCCAGCAGCTTGCAGGGGGGACAGCTAGATACGCAGTATTTT
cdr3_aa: CASSLQGGQLDTQYF

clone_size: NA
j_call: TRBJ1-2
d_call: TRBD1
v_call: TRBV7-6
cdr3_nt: TGTGCCAGCAGCTTAGACACCCCTGACTTGGCTCCCCTTACAGGGGACTATGGCTACACCTTC
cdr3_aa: CASSLDTPDLAPLTGDYGYTF

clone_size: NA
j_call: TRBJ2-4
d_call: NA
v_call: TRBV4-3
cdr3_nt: TGCGCCAGCAGCCAAGATGGAGTTTTCGACAACATTCAGTACTTC
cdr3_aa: CASSQDGVFDNIQYF

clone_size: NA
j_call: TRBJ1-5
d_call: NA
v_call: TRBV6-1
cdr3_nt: TGTGCCAGCAGTCCCCAGACATTCGGCAATCAGCCCCAGCATTTT
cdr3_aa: CASSPQTFGNQPQHF

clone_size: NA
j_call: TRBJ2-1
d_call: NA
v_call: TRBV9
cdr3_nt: TGTGCCAGCAGCGTAGATTGGGGGAATGAGCAGTTCTTC
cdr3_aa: CASSVDWGNEQFF

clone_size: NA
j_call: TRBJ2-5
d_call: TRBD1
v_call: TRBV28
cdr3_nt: TGTGCCAGCAGTCTGACAGGGGGGCGCAGGGAGACCCAGTACTTC
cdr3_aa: CASSLTGGRRETQYF

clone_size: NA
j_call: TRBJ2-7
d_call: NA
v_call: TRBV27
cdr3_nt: TGTGCCAGCAGTTCCCGTCGGCTCTACGAGCAGTACTTC
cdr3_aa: CASSSRRLYEQYF

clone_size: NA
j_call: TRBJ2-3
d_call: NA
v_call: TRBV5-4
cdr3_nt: TGTGCCAGCAGCCCCTCTAAATTACCAGATACGCAGTATTTT
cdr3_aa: CASSPSKLPDTQYF

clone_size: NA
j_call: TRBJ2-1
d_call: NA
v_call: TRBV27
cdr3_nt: TGTGCCAGCAGTTTATACCGTTCTTACAATGAGCAGTTCTTC
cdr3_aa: CASSLYRSYNEQFF

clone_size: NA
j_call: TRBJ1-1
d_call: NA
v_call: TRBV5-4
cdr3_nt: TGTGCCAGCAGCTCGAGAGTGAACACTGAAGCTTTCTTT
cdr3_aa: CASSSRVNTEAFF

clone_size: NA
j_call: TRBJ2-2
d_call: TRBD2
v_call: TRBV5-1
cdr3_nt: TGCGCCAGCAGCACACCTAGCGGGAGACGCAACACCGGGGAGCTGTTTTTT
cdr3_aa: CASSTPSGRRNTGELFF

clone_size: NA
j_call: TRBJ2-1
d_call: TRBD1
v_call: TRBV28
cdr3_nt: TGTGCCAGCAGGGTCGGGGACAGGTACAATGAGCAGTTCTTC
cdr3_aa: CASRVGDRYNEQFF

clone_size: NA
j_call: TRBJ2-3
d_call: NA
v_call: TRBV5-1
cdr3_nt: TGCGCCAGCAGCTTGGGTATAGCGGCTAGCACAGATACGCAGTATTTT
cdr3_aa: CASSLGIAASTDTQYF

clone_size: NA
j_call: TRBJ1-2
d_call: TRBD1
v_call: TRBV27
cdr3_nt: TGTGCCAGCAGTGCGATCCGGGACAGGGGGTATGGCTACACCTTC
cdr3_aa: CASSAIRDRGYGYTF

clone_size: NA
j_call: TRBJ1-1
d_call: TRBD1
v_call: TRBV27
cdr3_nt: TGTGCCAGCAGTCCGACAGGGAATCACGAAGCTTTCTTT
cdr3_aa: CASSPTGNHEAFF

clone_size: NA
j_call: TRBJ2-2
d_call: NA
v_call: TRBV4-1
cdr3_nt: TGCGCCAGCAGCCAAGAATATGGAACCGGGGAGCTGTTTTTT
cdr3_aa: CASSQEYGTGELFF

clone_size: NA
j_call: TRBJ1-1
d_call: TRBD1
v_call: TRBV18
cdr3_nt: TGTGCCAGCTCACCAATTCTAACAGGGGCGAACACTGAAGCTTTCTTT
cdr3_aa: CASSPILTGANTEAFF

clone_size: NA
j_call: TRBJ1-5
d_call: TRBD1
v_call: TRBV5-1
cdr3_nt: TGCGCCAGCAGCTCTTACAGGGGGGGCAATCAGCCCCAGCATTTT
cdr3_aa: CASSSYRGGNQPQHF

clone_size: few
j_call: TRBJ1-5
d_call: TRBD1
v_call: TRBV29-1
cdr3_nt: TGCAGCGCGACGACAGGGACAGGCAATCAGCCCCAGCATTTT
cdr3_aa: CSATTGTGNQPQHF

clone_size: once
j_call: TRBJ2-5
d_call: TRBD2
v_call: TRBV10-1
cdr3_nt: TGCGCCAGCAGTGGGCCTAGCGGGAAGGGTGTAGAGACCCAGTACTTC
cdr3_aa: CASSGPSGKGVETQYF

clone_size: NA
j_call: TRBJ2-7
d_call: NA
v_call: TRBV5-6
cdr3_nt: TGTGCCAGCAGCCCATCGACGGTCCCTCAGCCTGAGCAGTACTTC
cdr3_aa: CASSPSTVPQPEQYF

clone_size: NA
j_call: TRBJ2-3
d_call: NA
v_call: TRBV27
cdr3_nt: TGTGCCAGCAGTCACCGACTAGTCCCAGATACGCAGTATTTT
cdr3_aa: CASSHRLVPDTQYF

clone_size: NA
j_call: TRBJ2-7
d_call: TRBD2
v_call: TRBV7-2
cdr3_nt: TGTGCCAGCAGCTCCGCGTTCTCTAGCGGGAGTATGGAGCAGTACTTC
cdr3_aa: CASSSAFSSGSMEQYF

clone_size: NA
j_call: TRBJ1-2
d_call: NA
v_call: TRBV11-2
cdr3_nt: TGTGCCAGCAGCTTTGGATATAAGGGGCCCAACTATGGCTACACCTTC
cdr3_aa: CASSFGYKGPNYGYTF

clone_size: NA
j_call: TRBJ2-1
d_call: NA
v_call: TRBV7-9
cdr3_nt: TGTGCCAGCAGCCTAAAGGTCGGGGGCGGGAGCTCCTACAATGAGCAGTTCTTC
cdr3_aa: CASSLKVGGGSSYNEQFF

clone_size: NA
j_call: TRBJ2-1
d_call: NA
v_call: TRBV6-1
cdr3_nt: TGTGCCAGCAGTAGAACGGACTACAATGAGCAGTTCTTC
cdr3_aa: CASSRTDYNEQFF

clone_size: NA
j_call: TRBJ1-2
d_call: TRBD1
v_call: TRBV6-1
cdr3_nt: TGTGCCAGCAGTGAAGCGGGGACAGAGACCTATGGCTACACCTTC
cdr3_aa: CASSEAGTETYGYTF

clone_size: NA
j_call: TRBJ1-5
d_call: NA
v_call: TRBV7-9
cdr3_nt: TGTGCCAGCACCGCCAAGGGCAGGGATAGCAATCAGCCCCAGCATTTT
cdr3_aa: CASTAKGRDSNQPQHF

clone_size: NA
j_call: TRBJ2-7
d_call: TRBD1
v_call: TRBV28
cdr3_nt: TGTGCCAGCAGTTTGAGGGGGCCCACCTACGAGCAGTACTTC
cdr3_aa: CASSLRGPTYEQYF

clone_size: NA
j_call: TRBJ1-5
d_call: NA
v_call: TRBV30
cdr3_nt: TGTGCCTGGAGTGTACTTCCTAGCAATCAGCCCCAGCATTTT
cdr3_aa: CAWSVLPSNQPQHF

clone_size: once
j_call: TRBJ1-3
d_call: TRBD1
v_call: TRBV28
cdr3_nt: TGTGCCAGCAGATCGGATGAAGGGACAGGCTACGGAAACACCATATATTTT
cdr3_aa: CASRSDEGTGYGNTIYF

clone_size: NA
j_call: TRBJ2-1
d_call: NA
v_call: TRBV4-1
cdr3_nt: TGCGCCAGCAGCCAAGTTGGGGCTAGCTCCAATGAGCAGTTCTTC
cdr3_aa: CASSQVGASSNEQFF

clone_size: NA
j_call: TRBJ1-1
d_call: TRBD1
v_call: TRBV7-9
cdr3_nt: TGTGCCAGCAGTCGACGTGGGGCGTGGGGACAGATGAACACTGAAGCTTTCTTT
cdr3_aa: CASSRRGAWGQMNTEAFF

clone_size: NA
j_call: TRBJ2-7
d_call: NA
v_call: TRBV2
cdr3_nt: TGTGCCAGCAGGCGGGCCGCAACCTACGAGCAGTACTTC
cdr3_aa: CASRRAATYEQYF

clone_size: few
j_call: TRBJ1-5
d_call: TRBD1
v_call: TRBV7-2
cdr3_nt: TGTGCCAGCAGCACAACCGGGACAGCCCATCAGCCCCAGCATTTT
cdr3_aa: CASSTTGTAHQPQHF

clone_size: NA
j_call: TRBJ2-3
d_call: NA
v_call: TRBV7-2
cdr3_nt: TGTGCCAGCAGCCCGAGCGCCAGCACAGATACGCAGTATTTT
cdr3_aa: CASSPSASTDTQYF